The rows below give T cell receptor beta chains drawn from one sample of a study of lymphopenia after photon versus proton radiotherapy. Repertoires were generated with immunoSEQ multiplex PCR, while TCRdb's copy carries only in-frame clones and drops some. The profile shows fewer than 25,000 clones, approximately 88% of them singletons. The sequencing here drew on peripheral blood, taken from a patient treated with photon-based radiotherapy. The receptors here all came from a man in his forties with gastric cancer. Both conserved end residues are part of each CDR3. D genes are given only for firm matches. Clone size is shown for a subset of rows, as once, few, many or a class of expanded clone.

D	V	J	size	DNA	CDR3
.	TRBV9	TRBJ1-6	.	TGTGCCAGCAGCGTAGGGGTTGGAGATAATTCACCCCTCCACTTT	CASSVGVGDNSPLHF
TRBD1	TRBV5-6	TRBJ1-2	.	TGTGCCAGCAGCCCGGGACAGACTAACTATGGCTACACCTTC	CASSPGQTNYGYTF
.	TRBV7-3	TRBJ2-3	.	TGTGCCAGCAGCTTATGGGGACCCACAGATACGCAGTATTTT	CASSLWGPTDTQYF
TRBD2	TRBV5-6	TRBJ2-3	.	TGTGCCAGCAGCCGCCAGGGACTAGGGAGAGATACGCAGTATTTT	CASSRQGLGRDTQYF
TRBD1	TRBV6-5	TRBJ1-2	.	TGTGCCAGCAGTTGGACAGGGGATCCCGGAGATGGCTACACCTTC	CASSWTGDPGDGYTF
.	TRBV4-2	TRBJ2-3	.	TGTGCCAGCAGCCAAGACAGGGGTAGGGCAGATACGCAGTATTTT	CASSQDRGRADTQYF
.	TRBV4-1	TRBJ2-5	.	TGCGCCAGCAGCCAAGGTCTAAGGGGGTTGGGGACCCAGTACTTC	CASSQGLRGLGTQYF
.	TRBV7-2	TRBJ1-1	.	TGTGCCAGCAGGATGACAGGCGAAGCTTTCTTT	CASRMTGEAFF
.	TRBV11-2	TRBJ1-2	few	TGTGCCAGCAGCTTAGAGCAGTTATCCTGGGATGGCTACACCTTC	CASSLEQLSWDGYTF
TRBD2	TRBV5-4	TRBJ2-7	.	TGTGCCAGCAGACGGACTAGCGGGGGTGAGCAGTACTTC	CASRRTSGGEQYF
.	TRBV13	TRBJ2-7	.	TGTGCCAGCAGCCAACTAGACAGAGGGGGCTACGAGCAGTACTTC	CASSQLDRGGYEQYF
.	TRBV21-1	TRBJ2-3	.	TGTGCCAGCAGCTGGGGACCTACGGGACTATCCACAGATACGCAGTATTTT	CASSWGPTGLSTDTQYF
.	TRBV6-5	TRBJ1-6	.	TGTGCCAGCAGTTACGGCCAGAGCAATTCACCCCTCCACTTT	CASSYGQSNSPLHF
.	TRBV4-3	TRBJ1-2	few	TGCGCCAGCAGCCAAGACGTTGGGGTAAGGGGCTACACCTTC	CASSQDVGVRGYTF
.	TRBV14	TRBJ2-2	.	TGTGCCAGCAGCCACAGGGCGGGCACCGGGGAGCTGTTTTTT	CASSHRAGTGELFF
TRBD1	TRBV28	TRBJ1-1	.	TGTGCCAGCAGGGCCGGGACAGGGATTTCTGAAGCTTTCTTT	CASRAGTGISEAFF
TRBD1	TRBV15	TRBJ2-7	once	TGTGCCACCAGCAGAGTTTGGACAGGGGGCTCCTACGAGCAGTACTTC	CATSRVWTGGSYEQYF
.	TRBV29-1	TRBJ2-5	.	TGCAGCGTTGAGCAAGAGACCCAGTACTTC	CSVEQETQYF
.	TRBV2	TRBJ1-5	.	TGTGCCAGCAAGGGGGGAGGACATAGCAATCAGCCCCAGCATTTT	CASKGGGHSNQPQHF
TRBD1	TRBV19	TRBJ1-2	few	TGTGCCAGTAGATCCGACAGGGGAAGCGGCTACACCTTC	CASRSDRGSGYTF
TRBD2	TRBV19	TRBJ2-3	.	TGTGCCAGTAGTATACGGGCTAGCGGGGGGGCCATTGATACGCAGTATTTT	CASSIRASGGAIDTQYF
.	TRBV2	TRBJ1-1	.	TGTGCCAGCATCCCTCAAAGGGCAGCTGAAGCTTTCTTT	CASIPQRAAEAFF